The rows below give T cell receptor beta chains drawn from one sample of a study of CD8 T cells in Susac syndrome. Using its own MiXCR run on the immunoSEQ multiplex PCR reads, TCRdb lists one record per CDR3 protein. The sample yields more than 200,000 distinct CDR3 sequences, about 94% seen once. Sequencing used CD8+ T cells from PBMCs. These TCRs come from a human donor with multiple sclerosis. Both conserved end residues are part of each CDR3. A D gene is named only where the DNA matches it firmly. Clone sizes are given selectively: once, few, many, or a class where the clone is expanded.

NA	TRBV4-3	TRBD1	TRBJ2-2	CASSQVLGGSGNTGELFF	TGCGCCAGCAGCCAAGTGCTAGGGGGCAGTGGGAACACCGGGGAGCTGTTTTTT
NA	TRBV6-1	NA	TRBJ2-3	CASSERGSTDTQYF	TGTGCCAGCAGTGAACGGGGGTCCACAGATACGCAGTATTTT
NA	TRBV27	NA	TRBJ2-5	CASSSLAKETQYF	TGTGCCAGCAGTAGCCTAGCGAAGGAGACCCAGTACTTC
NA	TRBV15	NA	TRBJ1-3	CATSRVNFRNSGNTIYF	TGTGCCACCAGCAGAGTAAATTTCCGGAACTCTGGAAACACCATATATTTT
NA	TRBV4-1	TRBD2	TRBJ2-7	CASSHLAGAPYEQYF	TGCGCCAGCAGCCATCTAGCGGGAGCCCCCTACGAGCAGTACTTC
NA	TRBV2	NA	TRBJ2-5	CASSEFGSGYTPLETQYF	TGTGCCAGCAGTGAATTTGGTAGCGGTTACACACCGTTGGAGACCCAGTACTTC
NA	TRBV7-9	NA	TRBJ2-1	CASSFEGNNEQFF	TGTGCCAGCAGCTTTGAGGGTAACAATGAGCAGTTCTTC
NA	TRBV4-3	NA	TRBJ2-1	CASSRGEGQIHEQFF	TGCGCCAGCAGCCGGGGCGAGGGCCAGATCCATGAGCAGTTCTTC
once	TRBV5-4	NA	TRBJ1-1	CASSPQNENTEAFF	TGTGCCAGCAGCCCCCAAAATGAGAACACTGAAGCTTTCTTT
few	TRBV4-3	NA	TRBJ2-2	CASSQDTDTGELFF	TGCGCCAGCAGCCAAGATACGGACACCGGGGAGCTGTTTTTT
NA	TRBV29-1	NA	TRBJ2-7	CSVVEDYEQYF	TGCAGCGTTGTAGAAGACTACGAGCAGTACTTC
NA	TRBV12-2	NA	TRBJ1-4	CASRLRSGCRAKLFF	TGTGCAAGTCGCTTACGTTCAGGGTGTAGGGCAAAACTGTTTTTT
NA	TRBV12-3/TRBV12-4	TRBD1	TRBJ1-1	CASSQGGGAFF	TGTGCCAGCAGCCAGGGGGGGGGAGCTTTCTTT
NA	TRBV4-3	TRBD1	TRBJ2-3	CASSQYVGQGGTDTQYF	TGCGCCAGCAGCCAGTATGTTGGACAGGGTGGCACAGATACGCAGTATTTT
NA	TRBV30	NA	TRBJ2-7	CAWSSVLEQYF	TGTGCCTGGAGTAGTGTCTTAGAGCAGTACTTC
NA	TRBV13	TRBD2	TRBJ2-1	CASSGLLAGGNEQFF	TGTGCCAGCAGCGGCCTCCTAGCGGGGGGTAACGAGCAGTTCTTC
NA	TRBV7-9	NA	TRBJ2-7	CASSLEGMTAYEQYF	TGTGCCAGCAGCTTAGAGGGAATGACCGCCTACGAGCAGTACTTC
once	TRBV25-1	NA	TRBJ2-6	CASSKGSGANVLTF	TGTGCCAGCAGTAAAGGGTCTGGGGCCAACGTCCTGACTTTC
NA	TRBV10-3	NA	TRBJ1-2	CAIGEEVGYGYTF	TGTGCCATCGGGGAGGAGGTGGGCTATGGCTACACCTTC
NA	TRBV30	TRBD2	TRBJ2-7	CAWRLAGAYEQYF	TGTGCCTGGAGGCTAGCGGGAGCCTACGAGCAGTACTTC
NA	TRBV24-1	TRBD2	TRBJ2-1	CATSDLAGGGNEQFF	TGTGCCACCAGTGATTTAGCGGGGGGCGGGAATGAGCAGTTCTTC